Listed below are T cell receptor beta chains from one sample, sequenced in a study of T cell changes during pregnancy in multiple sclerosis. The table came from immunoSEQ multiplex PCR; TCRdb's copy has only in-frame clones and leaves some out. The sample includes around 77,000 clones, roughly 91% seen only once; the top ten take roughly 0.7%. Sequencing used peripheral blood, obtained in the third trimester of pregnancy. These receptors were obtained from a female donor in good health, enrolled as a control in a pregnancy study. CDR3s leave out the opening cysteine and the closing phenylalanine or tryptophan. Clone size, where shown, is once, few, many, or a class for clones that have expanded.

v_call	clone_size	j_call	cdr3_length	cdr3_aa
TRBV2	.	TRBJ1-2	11	ASENTGAVGYT
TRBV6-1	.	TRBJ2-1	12	ASSVAGAHNEQF
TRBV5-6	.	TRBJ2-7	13	ASSPRLRGIHEQY
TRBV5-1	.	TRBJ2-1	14	ASSLAGQGTYNEQF
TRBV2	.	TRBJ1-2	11	ASSEAARMGYT
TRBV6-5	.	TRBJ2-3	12	ASSYRNPPDTQY
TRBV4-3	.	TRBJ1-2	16	ASSQSPRARDRDYGYT
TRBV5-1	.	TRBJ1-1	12	ASSLGQGATEAF
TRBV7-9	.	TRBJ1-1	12	ASSLRSGYTEAF
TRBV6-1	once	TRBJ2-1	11	AHSGRETNEQF
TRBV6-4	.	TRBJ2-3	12	ASSETGEEDTQY
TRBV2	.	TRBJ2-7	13	ASRPGQGPSNEQY
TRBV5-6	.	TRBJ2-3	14	ASSSGPTTTTDTQY
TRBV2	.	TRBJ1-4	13	ASSGGGTANEKLF
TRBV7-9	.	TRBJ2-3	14	ASRPPAVLRTDTQY
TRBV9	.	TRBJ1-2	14	ASSVVQGTALNGYT
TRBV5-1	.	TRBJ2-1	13	ASSLVLAGADEQF
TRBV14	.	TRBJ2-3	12	ASSKGLGRDTQY
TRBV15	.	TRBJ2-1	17	ATSRDPTGGVSSYNEQF
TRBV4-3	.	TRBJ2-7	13	ASSQEGGRLYEQY
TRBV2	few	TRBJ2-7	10	ASSGDSYEQY
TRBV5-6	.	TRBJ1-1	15	ASSYRYRGSMNTEAF
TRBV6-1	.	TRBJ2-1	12	ATSKDRGGFEQF
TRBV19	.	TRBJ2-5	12	ASSIRGWQETQY
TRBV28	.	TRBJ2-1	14	ASSLWRVRSYNEQF
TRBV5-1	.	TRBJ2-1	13	ASSSGQGVWNEQF
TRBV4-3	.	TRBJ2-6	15	ASSRLGLYSGANVLT
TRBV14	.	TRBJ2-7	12	ASSHHTGSGEQY
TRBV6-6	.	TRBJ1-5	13	ASSPGQGGGLPQH
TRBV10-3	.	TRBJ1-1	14	AISGDSAGQMREAF
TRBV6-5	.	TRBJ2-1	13	ASSYSPGLGNEQF
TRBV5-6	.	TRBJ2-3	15	ASSLSPGQTYTDTQY
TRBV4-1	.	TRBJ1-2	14	ASSQEIGATSYGYT
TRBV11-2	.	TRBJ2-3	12	ASSFSRGLDTQY
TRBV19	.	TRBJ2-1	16	ASSTRFRLAGGWNEQF
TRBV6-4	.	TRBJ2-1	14	ASSRTSGRSYNEQF
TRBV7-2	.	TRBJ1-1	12	ASSLDRTKTEAF
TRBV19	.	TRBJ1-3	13	ASSIVLSSGNTIY
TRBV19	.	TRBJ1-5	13	ASSIGHRGNQPQH
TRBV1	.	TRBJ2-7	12	TSSQEGLEYEQY
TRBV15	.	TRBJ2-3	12	ATSRQGRKDTQY
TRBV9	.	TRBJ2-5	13	ASSVALADQETQY
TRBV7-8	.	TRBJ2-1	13	ASSLLAGGRNEQF
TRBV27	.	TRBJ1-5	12	ASSPLGVWQPQH
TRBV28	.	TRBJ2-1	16	ASREVGLAGGYYNEQF
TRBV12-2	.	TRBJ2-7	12	ASPKGQGGYEQY
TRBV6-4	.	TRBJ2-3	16	ASSDSAAGGGAADTQY
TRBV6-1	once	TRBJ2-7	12	ASRGTLSSYEQY
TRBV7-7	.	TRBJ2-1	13	ASSFKAGGYNEQF
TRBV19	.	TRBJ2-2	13	ASSIGSGYTGELF
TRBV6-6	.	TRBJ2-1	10	ASGGFDNEQF
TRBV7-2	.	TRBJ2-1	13	ASSLSGGLYNEQF
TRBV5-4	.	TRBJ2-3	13	ASSLGTGQGNTQY